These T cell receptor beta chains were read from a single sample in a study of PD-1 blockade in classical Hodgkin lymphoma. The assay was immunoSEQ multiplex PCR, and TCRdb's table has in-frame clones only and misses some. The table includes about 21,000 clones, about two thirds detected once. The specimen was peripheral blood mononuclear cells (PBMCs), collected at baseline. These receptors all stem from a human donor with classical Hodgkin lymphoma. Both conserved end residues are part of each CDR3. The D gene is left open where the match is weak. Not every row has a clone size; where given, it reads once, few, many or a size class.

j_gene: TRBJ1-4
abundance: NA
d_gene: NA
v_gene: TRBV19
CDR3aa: CASSAPGRDSEKLFF
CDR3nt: TGTGCCAGTAGCGCCCCCGGTCGGGATTCTGAAAAACTGTTTTTT

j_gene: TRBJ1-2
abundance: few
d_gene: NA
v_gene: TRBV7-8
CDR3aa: CASSLVGTTVGYTF
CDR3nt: TGTGCCAGCAGCTTAGTCGGGACGACTGTAGGCTACACCTTC

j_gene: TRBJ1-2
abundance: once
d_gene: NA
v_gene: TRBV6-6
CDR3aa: CASSYREGDYGYTF
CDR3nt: TGTGCCAGCAGTTACAGGGAGGGGGACTATGGCTACACCTTC

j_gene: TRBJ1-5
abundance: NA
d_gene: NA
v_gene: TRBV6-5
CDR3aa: CASRGGTNQPQHF
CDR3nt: TGTGCCAGCAGGGGGGGGACAAATCAGCCCCAGCATTTT

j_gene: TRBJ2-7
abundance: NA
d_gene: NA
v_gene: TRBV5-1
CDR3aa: CASSLFSASYEQYF
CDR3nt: TGCGCCAGCAGCTTGTTTAGCGCTTCCTACGAGCAGTACTTC

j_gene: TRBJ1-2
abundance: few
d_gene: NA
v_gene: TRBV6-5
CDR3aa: CASLGYGYTF
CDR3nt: TGTGCCAGCCTCGGCTATGGCTACACCTTC

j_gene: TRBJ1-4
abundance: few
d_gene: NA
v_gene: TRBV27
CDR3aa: CASSLSRQGSEKLFF
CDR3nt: TGTGCCAGCAGTTTATCGCGGCAGGGTAGTGAAAAACTGTTTTTT

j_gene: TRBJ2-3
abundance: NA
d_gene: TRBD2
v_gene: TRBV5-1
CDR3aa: CASSSMSGRASTDTQYF
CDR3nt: TGCGCCAGCAGCTCAATGTCGGGGAGGGCTAGCACAGATACGCAGTATTTT

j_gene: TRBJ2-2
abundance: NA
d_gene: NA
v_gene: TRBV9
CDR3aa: CASSGPRRNWSTGELFF
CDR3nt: TGTGCCAGCAGCGGACCCCGTAGGAACTGGAGCACCGGGGAGCTGTTTTTT

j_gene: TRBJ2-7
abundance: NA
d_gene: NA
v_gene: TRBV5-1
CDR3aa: CASSLQGREQYF
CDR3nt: TGCGCCAGCAGCTTACAGGGTCGCGAGCAGTACTTC

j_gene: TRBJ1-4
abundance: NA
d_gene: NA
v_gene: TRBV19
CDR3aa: CASRGLGEKLFF
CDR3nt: TGTGCCAGTAGGGGTTTAGGCGAAAAACTGTTTTTT

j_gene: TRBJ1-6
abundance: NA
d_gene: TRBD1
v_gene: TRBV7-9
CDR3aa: CASSLSFGTVNNSPLHF
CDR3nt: TGTGCCAGCAGCTTATCGTTTGGGACAGTTAATAATTCACCCCTCCACTTT

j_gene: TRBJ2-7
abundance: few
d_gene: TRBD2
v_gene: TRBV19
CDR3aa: CASSIHPTSGRGRSSYEQYF
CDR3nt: TGTGCCAGTAGTATCCACCCAACTAGCGGGAGGGGCCGGAGCTCCTACGAGCAGTACTTC

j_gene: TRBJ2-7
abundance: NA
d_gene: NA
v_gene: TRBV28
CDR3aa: CASSLSAGFMYEQYF
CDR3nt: TGTGCCAGCAGTTTATCAGCAGGGTTCATGTACGAGCAGTACTTC

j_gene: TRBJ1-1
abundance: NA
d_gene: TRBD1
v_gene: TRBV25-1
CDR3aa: CASLGQAMTEAFF
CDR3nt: TGTGCCAGTTTGGGACAGGCGATGACTGAAGCTTTCTTT

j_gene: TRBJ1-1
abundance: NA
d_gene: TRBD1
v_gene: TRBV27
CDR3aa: CASSFTQGARGVTEAFF
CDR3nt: TGTGCCAGCAGTTTTACACAGGGGGCGCGCGGAGTCACTGAAGCTTTCTTT

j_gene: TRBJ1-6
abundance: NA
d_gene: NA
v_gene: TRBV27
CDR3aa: CASSFDGSDNSPLHF
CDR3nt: TGTGCCAGCAGTTTCGACGGATCCGATAATTCACCCCTCCACTTT

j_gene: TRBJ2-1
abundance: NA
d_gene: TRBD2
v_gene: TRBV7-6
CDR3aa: CASSAGLAGLLNEQFF
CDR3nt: TGTGCCAGCAGCGCGGGACTAGCGGGTCTCCTGAATGAGCAGTTCTTC

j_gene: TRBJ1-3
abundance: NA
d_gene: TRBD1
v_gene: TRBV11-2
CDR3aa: CASSWTGRGNTIYF
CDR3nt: TGTGCCAGCAGCTGGACAGGGCGCGGAAACACCATATATTTT

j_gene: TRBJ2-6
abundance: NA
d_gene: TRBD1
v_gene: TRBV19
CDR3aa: CASRDRGYSGANVLTF
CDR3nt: TGTGCCAGTCGGGACAGGGGATACTCTGGGGCCAACGTCCTGACTTTC